This passage covers 30 T cell receptor beta chains from one sample sequenced in a study of shared clonotypes between healthy human individuals. Here immunoSEQ multiplex PCR was the method, and the copy in TCRdb shows in-frame clones only, minus some. This sample has about 1.1 million clones, with about 72% found just once. The sequenced sample was memory CD4+ T cells from PBMCs. Subset indicated: CD45RA-negative fraction. The receptors derive from a young man in good health. Some clones in this sample may be carry-over from other donors' samples.

This rearrangement joins TRBV6-6 to TRBJ1-5; D uncertain. In germline, CDR1 is MNHNY, CDR2 SVGAGI (reference sequence). The CDR3 length is 13 residues. The V and J ends lost 0 bases and 6 bases respectively, with 6 bases between them. CDR3 sequence: CASSYSYGQPQHF. The CDR3 nucleotides read TGTGCCAGCAGTTACTCCTACGGTCAGCCCCAGCATTTT.

This clone was seen a handful of times. V and J are TRBV28 and TRBJ1-1; 9 bases fit TRBD1. The J segment lost 10 bases and the V segment lost 4 bases, leaving 7 bases of the junction unmatched. This CDR3 comprises 13 residues. Germline CDR1 MDHEN, CDR2 SYDVKM. DNA of the CDR3: TGTGCCAGCAGTTCCCGGACAGGGGTAGGAGCTTTCTTT. As protein: CASSSRTGVGAFF.

The chain has TRBV27 and TRBJ2-7; TRBD1 aligns across 7 bases. Germline loops: CDR1 MNHEY, CDR2 SMNVEV (reference sequence). V shed 3 bases, J shed 0 bases, and the junction held 5 bases outside the gene matches. The CDR3 has 15 amino acids. CDR3 protein: CASSFRDRSSYEQYF. CDR3 nucleotide sequence: TGTGCCAGCAGTTTCCGGGACAGATCCTCCTACGAGCAGTACTTC.

The chain is built from TRBV28 and TRBJ1-5; 7 bases map to TRBD1. CDR1 is MDHEN and CDR2 is SYDVKM in the germline V gene. Germline trimming cut 4 bases from V and 6 bases from J; bases unmatched to any gene: 15. The CDR3 runs 17 residues. The CDR3 loop is CASSSPTTGIMGQPQHF. CDR3 nucleotides: TGTGCCAGCAGTTCCCCTACGACAGGGATCATGGGTCAGCCCCAGCATTTT.

This clone is a singleton in its sample. DNA of the CDR3: TGTGCCAGCAGCAAAATACCCGGGACAGGGGACTATAGCAATCAGCCCCAGCATTTT. Translating gives CASSKIPGTGDYSNQPQHF. J is TRBJ1-5 and V is TRBV5-4, with 10 positions matching TRBD1. The V segment lost 4 bases and the J segment 0 bases; nucleotides outside the gene matches: 13. Germline CDR1 is SGHNT and CDR2 is YYREEE (reference sequence). CDR3 length equals 19 residues.

V gene TRBV11-2 combines with J gene TRBJ2-1; 13 nucleotides match TRBD2. The CDR3 has 15 residues. The J segment lost 8 bases and the V segment lost 6 bases, leaving 7 bases of the junction unmatched. Germline assignment: CDR1 SGHAT and CDR2 FQNNGV. The CDR3 spells CASSPTSGRLDEQFF. DNA of the CDR3: TGTGCCAGCAGTCCGACTAGCGGGAGGTTAGATGAGCAGTTCTTC.

The chain recombines TRBV7-8 with TRBJ2-6, with D maybe TRBD1 (5 bases). Germline V gene data show CDR1 as SGHVS and CDR2 as FQNEAQ. CDR3 length equals 16 residues. The V gene lost 2 bases and the J gene lost 7 bases, with 15 bases spanning the gap. The CDR3 sequence is CASSLLGTQGANVLTF. The CDR3 DNA is TGTGCCAGCAGCTTATTGGGAACCCAGGGAGCCAACGTCCTGACTTTC. The variable domain in full, with the rest retrieved from reference TRBV7-8 and TRBJ2-6, is GAGVSQSPRYKVAKRGQDVALRCDPISGHVSLFWYQQALGQGPEFLTYFQNEAQLDKSGLPSDRFFAERPEGSVSTLKIQRTQQEDSAVYLCASSLLGTQGANVLTFGAGSRLTVL.

In this sample, this clone turned up a few times. The genes are TRBV5-8 and TRBJ2-2, with a weak D call TRBD1 (6 bases). This CDR3 spans 17 amino acids. The V and J ends lost 6 bases and 2 bases respectively, with 20 bases between them. Per the germline V gene, CDR1 is SGHTS and CDR2 is YDEGEE. In nucleotides, the CDR3 is TGTGCCAGCACCGTCTACAGGACAGCGTTAAACACCGGGGAGCTGTTTTTT. Translating it yields CASTVYRTALNTGELFF.

This clone was counted a single time. The chain carries TRBV2 and TRBJ2-5, with D perhaps TRBD2 (6 bases). The germline V and J ends were trimmed by 3 bases and 1 base, with 9 bases remaining between them. The CDR3 is made up of 14 amino acids. The germline V gene encodes CDR1 SNHLY and CDR2 FYNNEI. The CDR3 DNA follows: TGTGCCAGCAGTGATTCTAGCGCCCAAGAGACCCAGTACTTC. This encodes CASSDSSAQETQYF.

The rearrangement uses TRBV30 and TRBJ2-3; 7 nucleotides match TRBD2. This CDR3 is 15 amino acids long. V lost 4 bases and J lost 4; bases outside the gene matches: 11. From germline, CDR1 is GTSNPN and CDR2 SVGIG (reference sequence). The CDR3 bases are TGTGCCTGGATTGGGGGAGGGAGAGGGGCAGATACGCAGTATTTT. Translating gives CAWIGGGRGADTQYF.

The chain has TRBV28 and TRBJ1-1; D possibly corresponds to TRBD1 (6 bases). The CDR3 runs 13 residues. V was cut by 6 bases and J by 2 bases, with 10 bases left in between. CDR1 and CDR2 from the germline V gene are MDHEN and SYDVKM. The CDR3 sequence is CASSKGHNTEAFF. The DNA of the CDR3 is TGTGCCAGCAGCAAGGGACACAACACTGAAGCTTTCTTT.

This sequence joins TRBV20-1 and TRBJ1-1; D may be TRBD1 (5 bases). The length of the CDR3 is 11 residues. V lost 6 bases and J 10 bases, leaving 15 bases between the germline ends. The germline gives CDR1 DFQATT, CDR2 SNEGSKA (reference sequence). CDR3 bases: TGCAGTGCCTCAGAGAGGGGAGGAGCTTTCTTT. It codes for CSASERGGAFF.

The rearrangement links TRBV7-2 to TRBJ2-1; 16 bases match TRBD2. Germline CDR1 reads SGHTA; CDR2 reads FQGNSA. CDR3 size: 16 residues. V lost 3 bases and J lost 12; bases outside the gene matches: 8. The DNA for the CDR3 is TGTGCCAGCAGCTTTTCCGGGACTAGCGGGAGGGTAGGGCAGTTCTTC. Translating gives CASSFSGTSGRVGQFF.

The chain uses TRBV4-1 and TRBJ2-3, with D possibly being TRBD2 (6 bases). The CDR3 sequence is 18 residues long. CDR1 and CDR2 from the germline V gene are MGHRA and YSYEKL. With 0 bases removed from V and 0 bases from J, the gap between germline ends came to 16 bases. The CDR3 reads CASSQDRVDYVSTDTQYF. CDR3 in DNA: TGCGCCAGCAGCCAAGATAGGGTGGACTACGTGAGCACAGATACGCAGTATTTT.

This clone has a single count. CDR3 sequence: CASSLTSGRTYEQYF. In nucleotides, the CDR3 is TGCGCCAGCAGCTTGACTAGCGGGAGGACCTACGAGCAGTACTTC. The chain is built from TRBV5-1 and TRBJ2-7; 12 bases align to TRBD2. V dropped 1 base and J dropped 2; count of bases not matched to a gene: 1. This CDR3 spans 15 amino acids. Germline V gives CDR1 SGHRS, CDR2 YFSETQ.

The V and J genes are TRBV7-9 and TRBJ1-2, with TRBD1 identical over 10 bases. Germline-derived CDR1 and CDR2 are SEHNR and FQNEAQ (reference sequence). The CDR3 loop spans 15 amino acids. J gave up 6 bases and V 2 bases, and 6 bases lay outside the gene matches. As DNA, the CDR3 is TGTGCCAGCAGCTTACGGGACAGGGGAACGAATGGCTACACCTTC. Translated: CASSLRDRGTNGYTF. Using reference TRBV7-9 and TRBJ1-2 for the parts outside the CDR3, the full variable domain is DTGVSQNPRHKITKRGQNVTFRCDPISEHNRLYWYRQTLGQGPEFLTYFQNEAQLEKSRLLSDRFSAERPKGSFSTLEIQRTEQGDSAMYLCASSLRDRGTNGYTFGSGTRLTVV.

Concerning this clone itself: The sample has other DNA sequences that encode this CDR3 too. This chain links TRBV28 with TRBJ1-2; 9 bases line up with TRBD1. With 5 bases clipped from V and 8 bases from J, the junction kept 6 bases outside the gene matches. Looked up from germline, CDR1 is MDHEN and CDR2 is SYDVKM. CDR3 size: 13 residues. The CDR3: CASSQQGARGYTF. Written as DNA, the CDR3 is TGTGCCAGCAGTCAACAGGGGGCGCGAGGCTACACCTTC.

This sequence joins TRBV11-1 and TRBJ2-1; D is perhaps TRBD2 (6 bases). The ends were cut back, 5 bases at V and 0 bases at J, with 8 bases in the middle. CDR3 length: 14 residues. Per germline, CDR1 SGHAT and CDR2 FQDESV (reference sequence). The CDR3 region is CASSQDYSYNEQFF. Here the CDR3 DNA reads TGTGCCAGCAGCCAGGACTACTCCTACAATGAGCAGTTCTTC.

The CDR3 bases are TGTGCCAGCAGCTTAAGAGGGGGCAGCTCCTACGAGCAGTACTTC. Translating it yields CASSLRGGSSYEQYF. This sequence joins TRBV7-9 and TRBJ2-7; TRBD1 aligns across 7 bases. With V trimmed by 2 bases and J by 0 bases, 4 bases remained unmatched. The CDR3 has 15 amino acids. Per germline, CDR1 SEHNR and CDR2 FQNEAQ (reference sequence).

The CDR3, as DNA: TGTGCCACCAGCACCCAATTAGCGATCGGGGAGCTGTTTTTT. It encodes CATSTQLAIGELFF. This chain joins TRBV15 and TRBJ2-2, with D possibly being TRBD2 (5 bases). Trimming shortened V by 4 bases and J by 7 bases, and 13 bases separated the two germline ends. The length of the CDR3 is 14 residues. Germline values: CDR1 LNHNV, CDR2 YYDKDF (reference sequence).

The V call is TRBV5-6, the J call TRBJ1-3; TRBD1 might be the D (6 bases). The V end was cut by 5 bases, the J end by 0 bases, with 24 bases between. The CDR3 runs 19 residues. The germline V gene encodes CDR1 SGHDT and CDR2 YYEEEE. This CDR3 is CASRAGYRVRPSSGNTIYF. DNA for the CDR3: TGTGCCAGCAGGGCCGGCTACAGGGTCAGACCTAGCTCTGGAAACACCATATATTTT.

The CDR3 protein is CASSQSVNQPQHF. CDR3 nucleotides: TGCGCCAGCAGTCAATCCGTCAATCAGCCCCAGCATTTT. The chain is built from TRBV23-1 and TRBJ1-5; D gene unclear. TRBV23-1 is treated as an ORF (open reading frame) with a function not yet certain. V was clipped by 0 bases and J by 3 bases, with 3 bases between them. The CDR3 is 13 amino acids.

This clone was recorded a few times. This may stem from a read error, because a much larger clone lies one nucleotide away. The sample has other DNA sequences that encode this CDR3 too. The rearrangement uses TRBV2 and TRBJ2-7; D remains unclear. This CDR3 is 11 amino acids long. Per the germline V gene, CDR1 is SNHLY and CDR2 is FYNNEI. V was cut by 5 bases and J by 0 bases, with 2 bases left in between. The CDR3 loop is CASSSSYEQYF. CDR3 DNA sequence: TGTGCCAGCAGTTCCTCCTACGAGCAGTACTTC.

The V gene is TRBV27, the J gene TRBJ2-7, with 7 bases lining up with TRBD1. The J segment lost 2 bases and the V segment lost 5 bases, leaving 15 bases of the junction unmatched. There are 17 residues in the CDR3. Germline CDR1 is MNHEY and CDR2 is SMNVEV (reference sequence). The CDR3 is CASSPLDPDRAPYEQYF. CDR3 coding DNA: TGTGCCAGCAGTCCACTGGACCCTGACAGGGCCCCCTACGAGCAGTACTTC.

In its sample, this clone was seen once. J is TRBJ2-7 and V is TRBV4-1, with D possibly TRBD1 on 5 matching bases. Looked up from germline, CDR1 is MGHRA and CDR2 is YSYEKL. Trimming left V 0 bases short and J 4 bases short, with 7 bases between. This CDR3 comprises 13 residues. CDR3 in amino acids: CASSQDQGYEQYF. The DNA of the CDR3 is TGCGCCAGCAGCCAAGATCAGGGATACGAGCAGTACTTC.

This clone is a singleton in its sample. This chain connects TRBV6-5 to TRBJ1-4, with a possible D match to TRBD1 (5 bases). This CDR3 is 13 amino acids long. The germline CDR1 and CDR2 sequences are MNHEY and SVGAGI. Trimming removed 6 bases at V and 7 bases at J, with 12 bases between. This CDR3 is CASRKAGTEKLFF. DNA for the CDR3: TGTGCCAGCAGAAAAGCAGGGACTGAAAAACTGTTTTTT.

This sequence joins TRBV29-1 and TRBJ1-1, with a possible D match to TRBD1 (6 bases). With 7 bases removed from V and 7 bases from J, the gap between germline ends came to 16 bases. CDR3 length: 12 amino acids. Per the germline V gene, CDR1 is SQVTM and CDR2 is ANQGSEA. This CDR3 reads CSGKDSLIEAFF. DNA of the CDR3: TGCAGCGGGAAGGACAGTCTGATTGAAGCTTTCTTT.

This sequence joins TRBV2 and TRBJ2-1; 8 nucleotides align to TRBD2. The CDR3 spans 16 residues. Trimming took 2 bases from V and 8 from J; bases not matched to a gene: 11. The germline V gene has CDR1 SNHLY and CDR2 FYNNEI. CDR3 coding DNA: TGTGCCAGCAGTGAACCTTTTGCGGGAGGCAACGATGAGCAGTTCTTC. This sequence encodes CASSEPFAGGNDEQFF.

The chain couples TRBV2 to TRBJ2-3; 7 bases agree with TRBD1. This CDR3 is built from 16 residues. Unmatched junction bases numbered 7, after V lost 3 bases and J lost 1 base. Germline V lookup: CDR1 SNHLY, CDR2 FYNNEI. The CDR3, as DNA: TGTGCCAGCAGTGAGAGATGGACAGGCGGCACAGATACGCAGTATTTT. Translated: CASSERWTGGTDTQYF. Full variable domain (remainder filled in from reference TRBV2 and TRBJ2-3): EPEVTQTPSHQVTQMGQEVILRCVPISNHLYFYWYRQILGQKVEFLVSFYNNEISEKSEIFDDQFSVERPDGSNFTLKIRSTKLEDSAMYFCASSERWTGGTDTQYFGPGTRLTVL.

Concerning this clone: Distinct nucleotide sequences in the sample also encode this CDR3. The genes are TRBV18 and TRBJ2-3; 10 bases align to TRBD2. The CDR3 covers 15 residues. Germline CDR1 reads KGHSH; CDR2 reads LQKENI. The V and J ends lost 1 base and 3 bases, in that order; junction bases with no gene match: 1. CDR3 DNA sequence: TGTGCCAGCTCACCACTAGCGGGAGGAACAGATACGCAGTATTTT. It translates to CASSPLAGGTDTQYF. Combining the CDR3 with reference TRBV18 and TRBJ2-3 gives the whole variable domain NAGVMQNPRHLVRRRGQEARLRCSPMKGHSHVYWYRQLPEEGLKFMVYLQKENIIDESGMPKERFSAEFPKEGPSILRIQQVVRGDSAAYFCASSPLAGGTDTQYFGPGTRLTVL.